The 30 T cell receptor beta chains presented below share a single source sample, sequenced in a study of blood T cell repertoires in COVID-19. Produced via immunoSEQ multiplex PCR; TCRdb's table is partial and in-frame only. The data contain 140,000 to 150,000 clones, 80% of them singletons. Sequencing was performed on peripheral blood. The source of these receptors is a woman in her forties or fifties with acute or convalescent COVID-19.

The chain uses TRBV6-5 and TRBJ1-1; TRBD1 aligns across 7 bases. The trim removed 2 bases at V and 1 base at J, leaving 1 base unmatched. The CDR3 is 14 residues long. CDR1 MNHEY and CDR2 SVGAGI come from the germline V gene. The CDR3 region has the DNA TGTGCCAGCAGTTACAGGACAGGGAACACTGAAGCTTTCTTT. Translation: CASSYRTGNTEAFF.

The V gene is TRBV14, the J gene TRBJ2-7; a possible D gene is TRBD2 (5 bases). The CDR3 length is 13 residues. Germline CDR1 is SGHDN and CDR2 is FVKESK. V lost 0 bases and J 13 bases, leaving 16 bases between the germline ends. The CDR3 region has the DNA TGTGCCAGCAGCCAAGATCTGGGGAGTAGGCTTTACTTC. It encodes CASSQDLGSRLYF.

V usage is TRBV4-3 and J usage is TRBJ2-2, with 8 nucleotides matching TRBD2. CDR3 length: 16 residues. With 0 bases clipped from V and 1 base from J, the junction kept 1 base outside the gene matches. The V gene's germline CDR1 is LGHNA and CDR2 YSLEER. CDR3: CASSQELAVNTGELFF. Here the CDR3 DNA reads TGCGCCAGCAGCCAAGAACTAGCGGTGAACACCGGGGAGCTGTTTTTT.

V is TRBV9 and J is TRBJ2-2; 11 bases fit TRBD2. This CDR3 is built from 14 residues. V lost 6 bases to trimming and J lost 5 bases; unmatched junction nucleotides: 3. The germline V gene encodes CDR1 SGDLS and CDR2 YYNGEE. The CDR3, as DNA: TGTGCCAGCAAGGGACTAGCGGATACCGGGGAGCTGTTTTTT. Amino acid sequence: CASKGLADTGELFF.

The CDR3 loop reads CAGQGLSNQPQHF. In nucleotides, the CDR3 is TGTGCCGGCCAGGGGTTAAGCAATCAGCCCCAGCATTTT. The chain is built from TRBV6-5 and TRBJ1-5, with D perhaps TRBD1 (6 bases). The CDR3 is 13 amino acids. Trimming left V 11 bases short and J 1 base short, with 12 bases between. Germline assignment: CDR1 MNHEY and CDR2 SVGAGI.

The chain links TRBV6-6 to TRBJ1-2; TRBD1 matches at 7 bases. The J segment lost 5 bases and the V segment lost 6 bases, leaving 9 bases of the junction unmatched. The V gene's germline CDR1 is MNHNY and CDR2 SVGAGI (reference sequence). The CDR3 consists of 14 residues. DNA of the CDR3: TGTGCCAGCAGCTTACCGGGACAGATTTATGGCTACACCTTC. Residues: CASSLPGQIYGYTF.

The chain employs TRBV2 and TRBJ2-3, with TRBD2 matching over 12 bases. Germline V lookup: CDR1 SNHLY, CDR2 FYNNEI. The CDR3 sequence is 15 residues long. After removal of 7 bases from V and 2 bases from J, the junction contained 4 bases not matched to a gene. The chain's CDR3 is CASTWTSGDTDTQYF. CDR3 sequence (DNA): TGTGCCAGCACTTGGACTAGCGGGGACACAGATACGCAGTATTTT.

The chain couples TRBV5-1 to TRBJ2-3; 11 bases align to TRBD1. The germline CDR1 and CDR2 sequences are SGHRS and YFSETQ. The length of the CDR3 is 15 residues. The ends lost 3 bases at V and 3 bases at J; junction bases unmatched: 3. This CDR3 is CASSSGQGETDTQYF. CDR3 DNA: TGCGCCAGCAGCTCGGGACAGGGGGAAACAGATACGCAGTATTTT. The whole variable domain, filled in from reference TRBV5-1 and TRBJ2-3, reads KAGVTQTPRYLIKTRGQQVTLSCSPISGHRSVSWYQQTPGQGLQFLFEYFSETQRNKGNFPGRFSGRQFSNSRSEMNVSTLELGDSALYLCASSSGQGETDTQYFGPGTRLTVL.

The chain joins TRBV7-2 to TRBJ1-3, with TRBD1 matching over 7 bases. With V trimmed by 5 bases and J by 4 bases, 5 bases remained unmatched. Germline V gene data show CDR1 as SGHTA and CDR2 as FQGNSA. This CDR3 contains 14 residues. The chain's CDR3 is CASSQGVEGNTIYF. CDR3 nucleotide sequence: TGTGCCAGCAGCCAGGGGGTTGAAGGAAACACCATATATTTT.

This chain joins TRBV19 and TRBJ2-3; D may be TRBD2 (6 bases). Germline loops: CDR1 LNHDA, CDR2 SQIVND (reference sequence). V lost 5 bases to trimming and J lost 2 bases, with 8 bases between them. This CDR3 is built from 13 residues. The CDR3 region is CASSGDSTDTQYF. CDR3 DNA sequence: TGTGCCAGTAGTGGGGACTCCACAGATACGCAGTATTTT.

The genes are TRBV30 and TRBJ2-1; 7 bases line up with TRBD1. CDR1 and CDR2 from the germline V gene are GTSNPN and SVGIG (reference sequence). With 1 base clipped from V and 1 base from J, the junction kept 4 bases outside the gene matches. The CDR3 runs to 15 residues. The CDR3 DNA reads TGTGCCTGGAGTGGGGTCAGGGGGTCCTACAATGAGCAGTTCTTC. Amino acids: CAWSGVRGSYNEQFF.

This rearrangement joins TRBV7-3 to TRBJ2-2; no clear D. CDR3 length: 13 residues. Germline values: CDR1 SGHTA, CDR2 FQGTGA. Trimming took 5 bases from V and 2 from J, leaving 6 bases between them. This CDR3 is CASSPRNTGELFF. CDR3 nucleotide sequence: TGTGCCAGCAGCCCGAGAAACACCGGGGAGCTGTTTTTT.

The chain combines TRBV4-3 with TRBJ1-2; 7 bases align to TRBD1. V lost 0 bases and J lost 4; bases outside the gene matches: 2. The CDR3 has 14 residues. Germline V gene data show CDR1 as LGHNA and CDR2 as YSLEER. CDR3 DNA sequence: TGCGCCAGCAGCCAAGATCCAGGGGGCTATGGCTACACCTTC. This sequence encodes CASSQDPGGYGYTF.

The chain couples TRBV6-2 or TRBV6-3 to TRBJ2-1; 10 positions match TRBD1. The CDR3 runs to 15 residues. CDR1 and CDR2 from the germline V gene are MNHEY and SVGEGT. J gave up 8 bases and V 6 bases, and 10 bases lay outside the gene matches. The CDR3 nucleotides read TGTGCCAGCAGCCCTTGGGACAGGGGAATCTATGAGCAGTTCTTC. Protein sequence: CASSPWDRGIYEQFF.

This clone was observed a handful of times. The chain joins TRBV7-9 to TRBJ1-2; D possibly corresponds to TRBD1 (6 bases). CDR1 SEHNR and CDR2 FQNEAQ come from the germline V gene (reference sequence). V dropped 6 bases and J dropped 3 bases, with 14 bases sitting between them. The CDR3 length is 14 residues. In nucleotides, the CDR3 is TGTGCCAGCAGTTCACAGGGTTACGACTATGGCTACACCTTC. It is translated as CASSSQGYDYGYTF.

This clone was observed a handful of times. The chain links TRBV27 to TRBJ1-5; D is ambiguous. The CDR3 consists of 14 residues. Germline lookup yields CDR1 MNHEY and CDR2 SMNVEV (reference sequence). Trimming left V 6 bases short and J 5 bases short, with 14 bases between. CDR3: CASSNDFGDQPQHF. The DNA of the CDR3 is TGTGCCAGCAGCAATGACTTCGGCGATCAGCCCCAGCATTTT.

The chain combines TRBV7-9 with TRBJ1-2, with 7 nucleotides matching TRBD1. The germline V gene encodes CDR1 SEHNR and CDR2 FQNEAQ (reference sequence). Losses at the gene ends were 0 bases for V and 1 base for J; bases not matched to a gene: 5. This CDR3 comprises 16 residues. The CDR3 here is CASSLAEGTVNYGYTF. The CDR3 region has the DNA TGTGCCAGCAGCTTAGCGGAGGGGACAGTTAACTATGGCTACACCTTC.

This clone was seen more than once but under ten times. V usage is TRBV7-9 and J usage is TRBJ2-7; TRBD1 aligns across 8 bases. Germline lookup yields CDR1 SEHNR and CDR2 FQNEAQ (reference sequence). Trimming removed 7 bases from V and 2 bases from J; junction bases left unmatched: 7. The CDR3 has 14 residues. This CDR3 is CASTRTGNAYEQYF. The CDR3, as DNA: TGTGCCAGCACCCGGACAGGGAATGCCTACGAGCAGTACTTC. Combining the CDR3 with reference TRBV7-9 and TRBJ2-7 gives the whole variable domain DTGVSQNPRHKITKRGQNVTFRCDPISEHNRLYWYRQTLGQGPEFLTYFQNEAQLEKSRLLSDRFSAERPKGSFSTLEIQRTEQGDSAMYLCASTRTGNAYEQYFGPGTRLTVT.

The chain uses TRBV6-5 and TRBJ2-7; 8 bases match TRBD1. The germline V gene encodes CDR1 MNHEY and CDR2 SVGAGI. This CDR3 comprises 14 residues. V lost 2 bases, J lost 9 bases, and 9 bases stayed unmatched. CDR3 sequence reads: CASSYPDHRGLQYF. CDR3 bases: TGTGCCAGCAGTTACCCAGATCACAGGGGGTTGCAGTACTTC.

This clone appeared a few times. V and J are TRBV28 and TRBJ2-7; 8 nucleotides match TRBD1. Germline V CDR1 and CDR2: MDHEN, SYDVKM. The ends lost 6 bases at V and 2 bases at J; junction bases unmatched: 6. This CDR3 has 14 residues. The CDR3 nucleotides read TGTGCCAGCAGCCGACCAGGGGGCCCCTACGAGCAGTACTTC. Translating gives CASSRPGGPYEQYF.

V is TRBV24-1 and J is TRBJ2-1; 8 positions agree with TRBD1. The CDR3 contains 14 residues. V shed 5 bases and J 6 bases; nucleotides not matched to a gene: 5. Germline V gene data show CDR1 as KGHDR and CDR2 as SFDVKD. For the CDR3, the DNA is TGTGCCACCAGTGCCTCGGACAGGGTCAATGAGCAGTTCTTC. Its translation: CATSASDRVNEQFF.

The CDR3 DNA follows: TGTGCCAGCAGCTTACGGACAGGGGGAGTTGAGGAAAAACTGTTTTTT. Protein sequence: CASSLRTGGVEEKLFF. This sequence joins TRBV7-8 and TRBJ1-4; 10 bases map to TRBD1. V shed 2 bases, J shed 8 bases, and the junction held 8 bases outside the gene matches. The germline V gene has CDR1 SGHVS and CDR2 FQNEAQ. The CDR3 loop spans 16 amino acids.

The chain combines TRBV6-5 with TRBJ2-3, with TRBD2 identical over 12 bases. This CDR3 contains 15 residues. The trim removed 6 bases at V and 3 bases at J, leaving 4 bases unmatched. CDR1 is MNHEY and CDR2 is SVGAGI in the germline V gene. The CDR3 sequence is CASRRTSGETDTQYF. DNA for the CDR3: TGTGCCAGCAGGAGGACTAGCGGGGAGACAGATACGCAGTATTTT.

The chain links TRBV5-3 to TRBJ2-7, with 8 bases aligning to TRBD1. TRBV5-3 is filed as an ORF, its function uncertain. V gave up 0 bases and J gave up 4 bases; unmatched junction bases: 3. The CDR3 covers 14 residues. The CDR3, as DNA: TGTGCCAGAAGCTTGGACAGGGGGGATTACGAGCAGTACTTC. Translation: CARSLDRGDYEQYF.

The CDR3 here is CASSLGLEQFF. The CDR3 DNA reads TGTGCCAGCAGTTTGGGCCTTGAGCAGTTCTTC. This chain links TRBV27 with TRBJ2-1; D is ambiguous. CDR1 is MNHEY, CDR2 SMNVEV, per germline (reference sequence). There are 11 residues in the CDR3. The V gene lost 3 bases and the J gene lost 9 bases, with 6 bases spanning the gap.

The V gene is TRBV4-3, the J gene TRBJ2-1; perhaps TRBD1 as D (6 bases). The V gene lost 4 bases and the J gene lost 10 bases, with 8 bases spanning the gap. The CDR3 totals 11 residues. CDR1 and CDR2 (germline): LGHNA, YSLEER. The CDR3 DNA reads as TGCGCCAGCAGCCTCGGGACAGAGCAGTTCTTC. This encodes CASSLGTEQFF.

This clone was observed a few times. The chain uses TRBV5-1 and TRBJ2-1, with D perhaps matching TRBD1 (6 bases). With 6 bases removed from V and 6 bases from J, the gap between germline ends came to 16 bases. The length of the CDR3 is 14 residues. From germline, CDR1 is SGHRS and CDR2 YFSETQ. The CDR3 DNA reads TGCGCCAGCAAGTACAGGGTTGGGCCCAATGAGCAGTTCTTC. This translates into CASKYRVGPNEQFF.

This chain joins TRBV5-1 and TRBJ1-2; unclear D gene. This CDR3 comprises 15 residues. CDR1 and CDR2 from the germline V gene are SGHRS and YFSETQ. V lost 0 bases to trimming and J lost 7 bases, with 16 bases between them. CDR3 coding DNA: TGCGCCAGCAGCTTGGGACAAGAATCCTTTCCTGGCTACACCTTC. Amino acids: CASSLGQESFPGYTF. Full variable domain (missing parts from reference TRBV5-1 and TRBJ1-2): KAGVTQTPRYLIKTRGQQVTLSCSPISGHRSVSWYQQTPGQGLQFLFEYFSETQRNKGNFPGRFSGRQFSNSRSEMNVSTLELGDSALYLCASSLGQESFPGYTFGSGTRLTVV.

Only a few counts were recorded for this clone. The chain combines TRBV9 with TRBJ1-5; the match to TRBD1 covers 7 bases. This CDR3 contains 14 residues. Looked up from germline, CDR1 is SGDLS and CDR2 is YYNGEE. The trim removed 4 bases at V and 9 bases at J, leaving 10 bases unmatched. CDR3 amino acids: CASSIGDSSWPQHF. The CDR3 coding sequence is TGTGCCAGCAGCATAGGGGACAGCTCTTGGCCCCAGCATTTT. The variable domain in full, completed from reference TRBV9 and TRBJ1-5, reads DSGVTQTPKHLITATGQRVTLRCSPRSGDLSVYWYQQSLDQGLQFLIQYYNGEERAKGNILERFSAQQFPDLHSELNLSSLELGDSALYFCASSIGDSSWPQHFGDGTRLSIL.

The chain employs TRBV5-5 and TRBJ2-5, with 7 bases fitting TRBD2. The CDR3 is 14 residues long. CDR1 and CDR2 from the germline V gene are SGHKS and YYEKEE (reference sequence). J was trimmed by 2 bases and V by 4 bases; bases with no gene match: 5. CDR3 coding DNA: TGTGCCAGCAGCCTCGGGGGGACGCAAGAGACCCAGTACTTC. It translates to CASSLGGTQETQYF.